Below, one TCR beta chain is given with its context. The V gene's germline CDR1 is MNHEY and CDR2 SMNVEV (reference sequence). This CDR3 region has 11 residues. V lost 7 bases and J 4 bases, leaving 8 bases between the germline ends. Generated by immunoSEQ multiplex PCR, the TCRdb table keeps only in-frame clones and is missing some. Among about 74,000 clones listed, around nine tenths were seen once. This record belongs to a study of blood T cell repertoires in COVID-19. The overall study: Italy, Spain and the United States were the sources of the convalescent and acute COVID-19 samples.

The chain is built from TRBV27 and TRBJ2-7; maybe TRBD1 (6 bases). Sequenced: peripheral blood. The source is a human donor in a cohort sampled during active COVID-19. The CDR3 DNA reads as TGTGCCAGCATGAGGGGGTACGAGCAGTACTTC. Translation: CASMRGYEQYF.